This is a list of T cell receptor beta chains from one sample in a study of Ad26.COV2.S vaccination and SARS-CoV-2 variants. Method: immunoSEQ multiplex PCR; TCRdb's copy keeps in-frame clones and lacks some. This table holds around 300,000 clones, around 90% found once. The material was peripheral blood, obtained in a trial of Ad26.COV2.S vaccine versus placebo. These receptors were obtained from a person aged 18-65 years who received the Ad26.COV2.S COVID-19 vaccine or a placebo. Each CDR3 is given with its conserved first and last residue. The order of the fields is D gene, CDR3 length, clone size, J gene, V gene, CDR3 DNA, CDR3 protein. A D gene is named only where the DNA matches it firmly. A row's size may be missing; if present it is once, few, many or a size class.

D: .; length: 15; size: .; J: TRBJ2-3; V: TRBV18; DNA: TGTGCCAGCTCACTATTAGGGGGGCGCACAGATACGCAGTATTTT; CDR3: CASSLLGGRTDTQYF
D: .; length: 14; size: .; J: TRBJ1-2; V: TRBV4-3; DNA: TGCGCCAGCAGCCAAGCGCAGGGCCCCTATGGCTACACCTTC; CDR3: CASSQAQGPYGYTF
D: .; length: 13; size: .; J: TRBJ1-1; V: TRBV6-2/TRBV6-3; DNA: TGTGCCAGCAGTCGAACCGGGGGCCTTGAAGCTTTCTTT; CDR3: CASSRTGGLEAFF
D: TRBD1; length: 18; size: .; J: TRBJ2-1; V: TRBV4-1; DNA: TGCGCCAGCAGCTCTCCTTTAGGGACAGGGATGGTTGGTAATGAGCAGTTCTTC; CDR3: CASSSPLGTGMVGNEQFF
D: TRBD1; length: 16; size: .; J: TRBJ1-1; V: TRBV5-5; DNA: TGTGCCAGCAGCTTGGCCGGGACAGTCATGAACACTGAAGCTTTCTTT; CDR3: CASSLAGTVMNTEAFF
D: .; length: 12; size: .; J: TRBJ1-5; V: TRBV28; DNA: TGTGCCACCAGGGCCAGCAATCAGCCCCAGCATTTT; CDR3: CATRASNQPQHF
D: .; length: 14; size: .; J: TRBJ1-4; V: TRBV4-3; DNA: TGCGCCAGCAGCCAAGAGCCCGATTATGAAAAACTGTTTTTT; CDR3: CASSQEPDYEKLFF
D: .; length: 12; size: .; J: TRBJ1-2; V: TRBV7-9; DNA: TGTGCCAGCAGCTTCTTTGAAGACCGTCACACCTTC; CDR3: CASSFFEDRHTF
D: .; length: 15; size: once; J: TRBJ2-7; V: TRBV7-2; DNA: TGTGCCAGCAGCTTAGGAGGCGGCGCAACCTACGAGCAGTACTTC; CDR3: CASSLGGGATYEQYF
D: .; length: 16; size: .; J: TRBJ2-1; V: TRBV7-3; DNA: TGTGCCAGCAGCTTACATGGGACTGGCTCCTACAATGAGCAGTTCTTC; CDR3: CASSLHGTGSYNEQFF
D: .; length: 12; size: .; J: TRBJ1-6; V: TRBV10-3; DNA: TGTGCCATCAGTGAGTTCGAATCACCCCTCCACTTT; CDR3: CAISEFESPLHF
D: .; length: 18; size: .; J: TRBJ2-1; V: TRBV7-9; DNA: TGTGCCAGCAGCTTTATTGACTCACAGAAAAGCTCCTACAATGAGCAGTTCTTC; CDR3: CASSFIDSQKSSYNEQFF
D: .; length: 11; size: .; J: TRBJ2-7; V: TRBV10-3; DNA: TGTGCCATCAGTGAGTCGAACGAGCAGTACTTC; CDR3: CAISESNEQYF
D: .; length: 15; size: .; J: TRBJ1-1; V: TRBV10-3; DNA: TGTGCCATCAGTGAGTCTTCGCCAGTTCGTAGTGAAGCTTTCTTT; CDR3: CAISESSPVRSEAFF
D: TRBD2; length: 17; size: .; J: TRBJ2-2; V: TRBV27; DNA: TGTGCCAGCAGTCCCGGACTAGCGGGACGTAGCTCCGGGGAGCTGTTTTTT; CDR3: CASSPGLAGRSSGELFF
D: TRBD1; length: 15; size: .; J: TRBJ1-2; V: TRBV6-6; DNA: TGTGCCAGCAGTCAGAACAGGGGGGAGTTATATGGCTACACCTTC; CDR3: CASSQNRGELYGYTF
D: .; length: 14; size: .; J: TRBJ1-1; V: TRBV7-3; DNA: TGTGCCAGCAGCTTGACAGAAAGTAACACTGAAGCTTTCTTT; CDR3: CASSLTESNTEAFF
D: .; length: 14; size: once; J: TRBJ2-2; V: TRBV6-5; DNA: TGTGCCAGCAGCTCTAGACTTAACACCGGGGAGCTGTTTTTT; CDR3: CASSSRLNTGELFF
D: .; length: 13; size: .; J: TRBJ2-5; V: TRBV30; DNA: TGTGCCTGGATCGGCCCCGGGGGTTTTTTGGCCAACTTC; CDR3: CAWIGPGGFLANF
D: .; length: 14; size: .; J: TRBJ1-2; V: TRBV7-2; DNA: TGTGCCAGCAGCTTGTTGACAGCTAACTATGGCTACACCTTC; CDR3: CASSLLTANYGYTF
D: .; length: 13; size: few; J: TRBJ1-2; V: TRBV6-5; DNA: TGTGCCAGCACTCTAGGGGGGCTCTATGGCTACACCTTC; CDR3: CASTLGGLYGYTF
D: .; length: 15; size: .; J: TRBJ1-1; V: TRBV6-5; DNA: TGTGCCAGCAGCCGCCCGAGGGCGCCGAACACTGAAGCTTTCTTT; CDR3: CASSRPRAPNTEAFF
D: TRBD1; length: 16; size: .; J: TRBJ2-7; V: TRBV7-2; DNA: TGTGCCAGCAGCTTTAGTGGGACAGGGGGCTTTAACGAGCAGTACTTC; CDR3: CASSFSGTGGFNEQYF
D: TRBD1; length: 12; size: .; J: TRBJ2-1; V: TRBV19; DNA: TGTGCCAGTAGTATAGCGGACAGGGTGGCGTTCTTC; CDR3: CASSIADRVAFF
D: .; length: 14; size: .; J: TRBJ2-1; V: TRBV5-4; DNA: TGTGCCAGCAGCTTGGAAGAGACAGGCAGTGAGCAGTTCTTC; CDR3: CASSLEETGSEQFF
D: .; length: 13; size: few; J: TRBJ2-7; V: TRBV29-1; DNA: TGCAGCGTTGCTGGCGGGGACGCAGGCGAGCAGTACTTC; CDR3: CSVAGGDAGEQYF
D: TRBD1; length: 17; size: .; J: TRBJ1-1; V: TRBV27; DNA: TGTGCCAGCAGTTCTCCTAGGACAGGCTTCATGAACACTGAAGCTTTCTTT; CDR3: CASSSPRTGFMNTEAFF
D: TRBD1; length: 17; size: .; J: TRBJ2-2; V: TRBV9; DNA: TGTGCCAGCAGCGTAAGCTCTAGGGGGCCCAACACCGGGGAGCTGTTTTTT; CDR3: CASSVSSRGPNTGELFF
D: .; length: 15; size: .; J: TRBJ1-4; V: TRBV6-2/TRBV6-3; DNA: TGTGCCAGCAGTTCCGGGGGCGCGCAAAATGAAAAACTGTTTTTT; CDR3: CASSSGGAQNEKLFF
D: TRBD1; length: 17; size: .; J: TRBJ2-1; V: TRBV5-1; DNA: TGCGCCAGCAGCCCGACTTGGGGACAGGGTTTGTACAATGAGCAGTTCTTC; CDR3: CASSPTWGQGLYNEQFF
D: .; length: 13; size: .; J: TRBJ1-2; V: TRBV27; DNA: TGTGCCAGCAGTTACACACCTAACTATGGCTACACCTTC; CDR3: CASSYTPNYGYTF
D: .; length: 12; size: .; J: TRBJ1-4; V: TRBV7-9; DNA: TGTGCCAGCAGCTCACCAAATGAAAAACTGTTTTTT; CDR3: CASSSPNEKLFF
D: TRBD1; length: 17; size: .; J: TRBJ1-6; V: TRBV5-4; DNA: TGTGCCAGCAGCTTCAAGGTATCCGGGACAGGGGATTCACCCCTCCACTTT; CDR3: CASSFKVSGTGDSPLHF
D: .; length: 15; size: .; J: TRBJ2-1; V: TRBV9; DNA: TGTGCCAGCACCATGGGAGGACTGAACTACAATGAGCAGTTCTTC; CDR3: CASTMGGLNYNEQFF
D: TRBD1; length: 13; size: .; J: TRBJ1-1; V: TRBV19; DNA: TGTGCCAGTAGTACCACAGGGGACACTGAAGCTTTCTTT; CDR3: CASSTTGDTEAFF
D: TRBD1; length: 15; size: .; J: TRBJ2-3; V: TRBV6-5; DNA: TGTGCCAGCATGACGGGACAGGGTCTTGCAGATACGCAGTATTTT; CDR3: CASMTGQGLADTQYF
D: TRBD2; length: 20; size: few; J: TRBJ2-5; V: TRBV3-1/TRBV3-2; DNA: TGTGCCAGCAGCCAAGACATCGACGATCATCTAGCGGGAGGGCTAGAGACCCAGTACTTC; CDR3: CASSQDIDDHLAGGLETQYF
D: TRBD2; length: 14; size: .; J: TRBJ2-7; V: TRBV11-2; DNA: TGTGCCAGCAGTTCCGGACTAGCGGGCTACGAGCAGTACTTC; CDR3: CASSSGLAGYEQYF
D: TRBD1; length: 14; size: few; J: TRBJ2-7; V: TRBV18; DNA: TGTGCCAGCTCAGAAACCGGGACAGGGTTCGAGCAGTACTTC; CDR3: CASSETGTGFEQYF
D: TRBD1; length: 18; size: .; J: TRBJ2-2; V: TRBV10-3; DNA: TGTGCCATCAGTGAGTCTTTTCGGGACAGCTTGAACACCGGGGAGCTGTTTTTT; CDR3: CAISESFRDSLNTGELFF